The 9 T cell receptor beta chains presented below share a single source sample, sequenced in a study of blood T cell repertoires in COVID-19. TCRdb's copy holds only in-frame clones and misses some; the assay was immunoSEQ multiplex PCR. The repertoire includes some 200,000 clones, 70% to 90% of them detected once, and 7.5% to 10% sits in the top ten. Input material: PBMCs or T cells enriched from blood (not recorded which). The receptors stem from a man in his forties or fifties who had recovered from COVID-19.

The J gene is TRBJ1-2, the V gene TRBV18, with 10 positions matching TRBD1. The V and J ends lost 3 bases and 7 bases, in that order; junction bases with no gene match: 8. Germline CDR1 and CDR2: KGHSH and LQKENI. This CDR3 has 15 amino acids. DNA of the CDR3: TGTGCCAGCTCACCGGGAGGGACAGGGGATCGTGGCTACACCTTC. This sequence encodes CASSPGGTGDRGYTF. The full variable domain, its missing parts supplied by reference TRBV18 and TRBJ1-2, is NAGVMQNPRHLVRRRGQEARLRCSPMKGHSHVYWYRQLPEEGLKFMVYLQKENIIDESGMPKERFSAEFPKEGPSILRIQQVVRGDSAAYFCASSPGGTGDRGYTFGSGTRLTVV.

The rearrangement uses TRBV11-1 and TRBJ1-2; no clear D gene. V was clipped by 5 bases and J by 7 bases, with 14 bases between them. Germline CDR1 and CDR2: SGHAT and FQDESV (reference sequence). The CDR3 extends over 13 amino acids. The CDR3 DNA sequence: TGTGCCAGCAGCCTGGACGGGGTCGGTGGCTACACCTTC. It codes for CASSLDGVGGYTF.

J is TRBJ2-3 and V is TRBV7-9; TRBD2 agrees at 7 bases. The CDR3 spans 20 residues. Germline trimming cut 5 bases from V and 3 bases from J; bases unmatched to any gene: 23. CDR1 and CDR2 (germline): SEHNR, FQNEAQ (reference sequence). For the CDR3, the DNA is TGTGCCAGCAGCAAAGGAGCGCGGCTTAGCGGGCCCGCAAGTACAGATACGCAGTATTTT. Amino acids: CASSKGARLSGPASTDTQYF.

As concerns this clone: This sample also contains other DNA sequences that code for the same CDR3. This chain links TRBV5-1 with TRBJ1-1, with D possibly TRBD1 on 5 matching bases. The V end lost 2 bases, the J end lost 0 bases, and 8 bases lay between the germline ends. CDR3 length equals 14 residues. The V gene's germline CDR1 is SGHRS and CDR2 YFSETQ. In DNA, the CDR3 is TGCGCCAGCAGCTTATCGACAGTGAACACTGAAGCTTTCTTT. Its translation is CASSLSTVNTEAFF.

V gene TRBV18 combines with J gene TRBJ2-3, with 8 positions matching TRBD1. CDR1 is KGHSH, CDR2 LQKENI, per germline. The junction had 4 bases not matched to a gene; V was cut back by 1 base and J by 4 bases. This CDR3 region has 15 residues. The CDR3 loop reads CASSPQQGGADTQYF. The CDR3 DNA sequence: TGTGCCAGCTCACCACAACAGGGGGGTGCAGATACGCAGTATTTT.

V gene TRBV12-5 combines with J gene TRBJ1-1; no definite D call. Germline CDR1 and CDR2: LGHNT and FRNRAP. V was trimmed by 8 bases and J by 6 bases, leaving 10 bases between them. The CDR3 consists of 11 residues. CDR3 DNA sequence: TGTGCTAGTAGAGGCTCCTCTGAAGCTTTCTTT. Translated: CASRGSSEAFF. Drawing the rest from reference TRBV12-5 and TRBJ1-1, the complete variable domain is DARVTQTPRHKVTEMGQEVTMRCQPILGHNTVFWYRQTMMQGLELLAYFRNRAPLDDSGMPKDRFSAEMPDATLATLKIQPSEPRDSAVYFCASRGSSEAFFGQGTRLTVV.

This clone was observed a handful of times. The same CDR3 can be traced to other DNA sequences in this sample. CDR3 sequence (DNA): TGTGCCACCAGTCGGGGAAATGAGCAGTTCTTC. Translating gives CATSRGNEQFF. The genes are TRBV24-1 and TRBJ2-1, with D maybe TRBD2 (5 bases). Germline V gives CDR1 KGHDR, CDR2 SFDVKD. V was clipped by 6 bases and J by 7 bases, with 6 bases between them. The CDR3 totals 11 residues.

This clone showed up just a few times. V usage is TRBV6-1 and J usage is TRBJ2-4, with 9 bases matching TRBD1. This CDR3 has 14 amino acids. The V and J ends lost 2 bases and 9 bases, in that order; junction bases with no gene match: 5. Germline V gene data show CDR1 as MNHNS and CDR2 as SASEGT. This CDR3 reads CASSEYGTGFIQYF. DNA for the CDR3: TGTGCCAGCAGTGAATACGGGACAGGGTTCATTCAGTACTTC.

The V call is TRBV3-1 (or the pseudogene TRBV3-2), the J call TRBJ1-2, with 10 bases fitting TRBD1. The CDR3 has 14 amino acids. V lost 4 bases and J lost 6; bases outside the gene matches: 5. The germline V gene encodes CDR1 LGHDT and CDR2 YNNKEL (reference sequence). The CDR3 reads CASSRQGAADGYTF. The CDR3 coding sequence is TGTGCCAGCAGCCGACAGGGGGCGGCTGATGGCTACACCTTC.